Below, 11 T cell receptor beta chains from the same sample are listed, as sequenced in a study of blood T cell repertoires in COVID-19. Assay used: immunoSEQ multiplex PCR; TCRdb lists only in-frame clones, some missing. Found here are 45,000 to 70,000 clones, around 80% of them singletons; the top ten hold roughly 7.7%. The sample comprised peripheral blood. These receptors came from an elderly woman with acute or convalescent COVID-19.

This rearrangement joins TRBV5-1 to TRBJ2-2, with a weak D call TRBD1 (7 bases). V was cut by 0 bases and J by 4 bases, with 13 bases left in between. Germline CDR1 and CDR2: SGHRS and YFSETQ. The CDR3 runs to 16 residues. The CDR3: CASSLEGRGATGELFF. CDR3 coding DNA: TGCGCCAGCAGCTTGGAAGGCAGGGGGGCCACCGGGGAGCTGTTTTTT.

The CDR3 DNA sequence: TGTGCCAGCAGGCAGGGGACAGATTCACCCCTCCACTTT. Its protein is CASRQGTDSPLHF. V gene TRBV12-3 or TRBV12-4 combines with J gene TRBJ1-6, with TRBD1 matching 7 bases. Trimming at V came to 6 bases and at J to 8 bases, leaving 4 bases not matched to a gene. This CDR3 spans 13 amino acids.

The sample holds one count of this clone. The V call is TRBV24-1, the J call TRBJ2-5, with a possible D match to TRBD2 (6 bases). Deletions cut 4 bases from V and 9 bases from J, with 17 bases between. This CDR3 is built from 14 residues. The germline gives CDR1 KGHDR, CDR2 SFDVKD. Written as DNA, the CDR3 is TGTGCCACCAGTGAAGGGGACTCCCGCCTCCCCCAGTACTTC. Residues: CATSEGDSRLPQYF.

CDR3 nucleotides: TGTGCCAGCAGCTCGGACTGGCGAGGTGAGCAGTTCTTC. It encodes CASSSDWRGEQFF. The rearrangement links TRBV7-2 to TRBJ2-1; D is possibly TRBD2 (5 bases). CDR1 and CDR2 from the germline V gene are SGHTA and FQGNSA. The CDR3 has 13 residues. V was trimmed by 4 bases and J by 9 bases, leaving 13 bases between them.

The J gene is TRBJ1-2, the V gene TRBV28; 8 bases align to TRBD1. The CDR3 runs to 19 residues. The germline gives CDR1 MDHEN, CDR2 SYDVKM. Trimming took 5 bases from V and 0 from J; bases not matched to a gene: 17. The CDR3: CASSTIRGTGPLANYGYTF. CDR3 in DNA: TGTGCCAGCAGTACAATAAGGGGGACAGGTCCACTAGCTAACTATGGCTACACCTTC.

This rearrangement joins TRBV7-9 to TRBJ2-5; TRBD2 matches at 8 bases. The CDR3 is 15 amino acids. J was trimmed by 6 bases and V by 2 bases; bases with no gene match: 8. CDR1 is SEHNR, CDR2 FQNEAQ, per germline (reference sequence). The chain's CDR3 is CASSLLIAGRKTQYF. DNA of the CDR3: TGTGCCAGCAGCTTATTGATAGCGGGACGGAAGACCCAGTACTTC.

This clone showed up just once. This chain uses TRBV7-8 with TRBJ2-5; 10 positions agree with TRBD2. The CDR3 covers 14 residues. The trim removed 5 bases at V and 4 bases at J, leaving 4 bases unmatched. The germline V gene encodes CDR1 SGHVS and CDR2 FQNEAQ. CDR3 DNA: TGTGCCAGCAGCCTCCGACTAGCGGGAGAGACCCAGTACTTC. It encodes CASSLRLAGETQYF.

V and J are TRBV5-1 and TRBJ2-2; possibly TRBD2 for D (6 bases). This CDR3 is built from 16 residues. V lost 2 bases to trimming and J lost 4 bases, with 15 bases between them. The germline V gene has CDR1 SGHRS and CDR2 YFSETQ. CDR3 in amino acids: CASSLIGGAVTGELFF. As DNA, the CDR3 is TGCGCCAGCAGCTTAATCGGGGGAGCGGTCACCGGGGAGCTGTTTTTT. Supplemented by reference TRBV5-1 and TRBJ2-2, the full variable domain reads KAGVTQTPRYLIKTRGQQVTLSCSPISGHRSVSWYQQTPGQGLQFLFEYFSETQRNKGNFPGRFSGRQFSNSRSEMNVSTLELGDSALYLCASSLIGGAVTGELFFGEGSRLTVL.

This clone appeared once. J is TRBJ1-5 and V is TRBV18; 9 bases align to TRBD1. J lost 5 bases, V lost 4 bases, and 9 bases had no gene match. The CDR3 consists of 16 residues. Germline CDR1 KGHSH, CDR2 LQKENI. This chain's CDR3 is CASSRGTGQSDQPQHF. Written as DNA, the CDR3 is TGTGCCAGCTCACGCGGGACAGGGCAGAGCGATCAGCCCCAGCATTTT. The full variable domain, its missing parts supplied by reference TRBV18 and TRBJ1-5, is NAGVMQNPRHLVRRRGQEARLRCSPMKGHSHVYWYRQLPEEGLKFMVYLQKENIIDESGMPKERFSAEFPKEGPSILRIQQVVRGDSAAYFCASSRGTGQSDQPQHFGDGTRLSIL.

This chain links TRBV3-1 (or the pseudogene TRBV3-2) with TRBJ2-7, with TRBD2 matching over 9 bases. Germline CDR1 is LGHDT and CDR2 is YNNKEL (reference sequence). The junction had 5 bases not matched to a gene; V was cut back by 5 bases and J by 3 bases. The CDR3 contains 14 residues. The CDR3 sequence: CASSSGTSSYEQYF. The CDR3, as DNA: TGTGCCAGCAGCTCCGGGACTAGCAGCTACGAGCAGTACTTC.

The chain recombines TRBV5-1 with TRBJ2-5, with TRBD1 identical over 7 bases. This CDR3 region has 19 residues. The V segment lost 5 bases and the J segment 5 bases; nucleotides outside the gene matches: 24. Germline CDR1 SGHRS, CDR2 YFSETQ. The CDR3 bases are TGCGCCAGCAGATCCCGGACAGGCGCCGGGCCGGGATACAAGGAGACCCAGTACTTC. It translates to CASRSRTGAGPGYKETQYF.